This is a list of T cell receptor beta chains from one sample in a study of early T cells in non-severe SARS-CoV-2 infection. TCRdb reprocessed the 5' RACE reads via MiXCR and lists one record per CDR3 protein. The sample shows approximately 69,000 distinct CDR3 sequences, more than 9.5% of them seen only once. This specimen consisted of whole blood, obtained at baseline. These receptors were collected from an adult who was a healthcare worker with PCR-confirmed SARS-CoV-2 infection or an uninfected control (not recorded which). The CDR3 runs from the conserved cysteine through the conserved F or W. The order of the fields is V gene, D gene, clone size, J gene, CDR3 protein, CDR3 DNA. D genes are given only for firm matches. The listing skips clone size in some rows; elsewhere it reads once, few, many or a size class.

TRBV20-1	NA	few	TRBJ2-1	CSARDEPYNEQFF	TGCAGTGCTAGAGACGAGCCTTACAATGAGCAGTTCTTC
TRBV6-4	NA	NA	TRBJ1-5	CASSDGENQPQHF	TGTGCCAGCAGTGACGGGGAGAATCAGCCCCAGCATTTT
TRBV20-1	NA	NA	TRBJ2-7	CSASLSAGRDEQYF	TGCAGTGCTAGCCTCTCAGCAGGGCGGGACGAGCAGTACTTC
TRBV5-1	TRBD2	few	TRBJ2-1	CASSPGGDSYNEQFF	TGCGCCAGCAGCCCCGGGGGGGATTCCTACAATGAGCAGTTCTTC
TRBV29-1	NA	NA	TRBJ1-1	CSVESAGFFEAFF	TGCAGCGTTGAGTCCGCCGGTTTTTTTGAAGCTTTCTTT
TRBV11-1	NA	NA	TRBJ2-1	CASSLAATDYYEQFF	TGTGCCAGCAGCTTAGCTGCGACCGACTATTATGAGCAGTTCTTC
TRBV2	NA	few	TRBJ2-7	CASGAYSYEQYF	TGTGCCAGCGGCGCCTACTCCTACGAGCAGTACTTC
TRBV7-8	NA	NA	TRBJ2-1	CASSIRDEQFF	TGTGCCAGCAGCATCCGAGACGAGCAGTTCTTC
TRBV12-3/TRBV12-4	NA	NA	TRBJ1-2	CASSFPENYGYTF	TGTGCCAGCAGTTTCCCAGAAAACTATGGCTACACCTTC
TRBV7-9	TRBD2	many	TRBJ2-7	CASSPLAGHREFYEQYF	TGTGCCAGCAGCCCGTTAGCGGGCCACAGAGAGTTCTACGAGCAGTACTTC
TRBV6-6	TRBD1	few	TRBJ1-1	CASSKLPRTGEAFF	TGTGCCAGCAGCAAATTACCACGGACAGGAGAAGCTTTCTTT
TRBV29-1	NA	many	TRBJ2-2	CSAGGANTGELFF	TGCAGCGCTGGCGGGGCAAACACCGGGGAGCTGTTTTTT
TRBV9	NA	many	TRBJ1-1	CASSVGAGAEAFF	TGTGCCAGCAGCGTAGGGGCAGGGGCTGAAGCTTTCTTT
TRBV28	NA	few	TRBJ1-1	CASSVLNTEAFF	TGTGCCAGCTCTGTACTGAACACTGAAGCTTTCTTT
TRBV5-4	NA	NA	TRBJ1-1	CASSTVPAMNTEAFF	TGTGCCAGCAGCACAGTGCCAGCCATGAACACTGAAGCTTTCTTT
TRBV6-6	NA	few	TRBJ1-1	CASSYAENMNTEAFF	TGTGCCAGCAGTTACGCGGAGAACATGAACACTGAAGCTTTCTTT
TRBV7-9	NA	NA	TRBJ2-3	CASSAAGGTDTQYF	TGTGCCAGCAGCGCCGCCGGGGGCACAGATACGCAGTATTTT
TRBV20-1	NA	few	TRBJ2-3	CSAREVGGEDTQYF	TGCAGTGCTAGAGAGGTCGGAGGGGAAGATACGCAGTATTTT
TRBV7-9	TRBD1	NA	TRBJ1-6	CASSLVPTGYGSPLHF	TGTGCCAGCAGCTTAGTCCCGACAGGGTACGGTTCACCCCTCCACTTT
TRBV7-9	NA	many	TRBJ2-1	CASSPTVIATTYNEQFF	TGTGCCAGCAGCCCGACAGTAATAGCCACCACCTACAATGAGCAGTTCTTC
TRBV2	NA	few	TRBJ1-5	CASSEAGEKPQHF	TGTGCCAGCAGTGAGGCAGGGGAAAAACCCCAGCATTTT
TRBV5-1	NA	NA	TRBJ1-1	CASSPGPGATEAFF	TGCGCCAGCAGCCCGGGCCCAGGGGCCACTGAAGCTTTCTTT
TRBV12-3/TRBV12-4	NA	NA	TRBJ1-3	CASSADRSHTGNTIYF	TGTGCCAGCAGTGCCGACAGGAGCCATACTGGAAACACCATATATTTT
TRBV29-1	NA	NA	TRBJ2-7	CSASLDRREQYF	TGCAGCGCGTCCTTGGACCGGCGCGAGCAGTACTTC
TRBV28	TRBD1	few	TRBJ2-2	CASSLSGTGPLAGELFF	TGTGCCAGCAGTTTATCCGGGACAGGCCCCTTAGCCGGGGAGCTGTTTTTT
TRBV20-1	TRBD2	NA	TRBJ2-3	CSARLAGTPPDTQYF	TGCAGTGCGAGACTAGCGGGAACCCCCCCAGATACGCAGTATTTT
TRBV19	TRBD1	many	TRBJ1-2	CASSLGQNYGYTF	TGTGCCAGTAGTTTGGGACAGAACTATGGCTACACCTTC
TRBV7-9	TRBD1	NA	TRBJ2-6	CASSPLDRDSPVLTF	TGTGCCAGCAGCCCCTTGGACAGGGACTCCCCCGTCCTGACTTTC
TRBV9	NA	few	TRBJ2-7	CASSPRDSGHEQYF	TGTGCCAGCAGCCCGCGGGACAGCGGTCACGAGCAGTACTTC
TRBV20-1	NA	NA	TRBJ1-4	CSARDTKMTATNEKLFF	TGCAGTGCTAGAGATACCAAAATGACAGCAACTAATGAAAAACTGTTTTTT
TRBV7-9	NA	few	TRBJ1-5	CASSLAYGDSNQPQHF	TGTGCCAGCAGCTTGGCCTACGGGGATAGCAATCAGCCCCAGCATTTT
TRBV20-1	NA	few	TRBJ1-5	CSARVRGSNQPQHF	TGCAGTGCTAGAGTTCGGGGGAGCAATCAGCCCCAGCATTTT
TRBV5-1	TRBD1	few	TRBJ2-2	CASSIAQGAGELFF	TGCGCCAGCAGCATCGCTCAGGGGGCTGGGGAGCTGTTTTTT
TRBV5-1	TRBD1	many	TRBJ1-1	CASRETGARTEAFF	TGCGCCAGCAGGGAGACAGGGGCGCGCACTGAAGCTTTCTTT
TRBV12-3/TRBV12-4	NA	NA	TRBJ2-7	CASSLNRWNEQYF	TGTGCCAGCAGTTTAAACCGCTGGAACGAGCAGTACTTC
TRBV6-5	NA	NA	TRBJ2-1	CASRPSPITSHEQFF	TGTGCCAGCAGACCTTCCCCAATCACTAGCCATGAGCAGTTCTTC
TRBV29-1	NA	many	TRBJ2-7	CSWARGDEQYF	TGCAGCTGGGCCAGGGGGGACGAGCAGTACTTC
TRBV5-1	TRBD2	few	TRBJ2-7	CASSIRTSGTMYEQYF	TGCGCCAGCAGCATTCGGACTAGCGGGACTATGTACGAGCAGTACTTC
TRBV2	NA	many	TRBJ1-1	CASWGRRDTEAFF	TGTGCCAGCTGGGGTAGACGGGACACTGAAGCTTTCTTT
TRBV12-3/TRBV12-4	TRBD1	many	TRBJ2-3	CASRPQGAWDTQYF	TGTGCCAGCAGACCCCAGGGGGCTTGGGATACGCAGTATTTT
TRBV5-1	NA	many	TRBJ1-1	CASSLTALGSTEAFF	TGCGCCAGCAGCCTGACAGCTCTGGGGAGCACTGAAGCTTTCTTT